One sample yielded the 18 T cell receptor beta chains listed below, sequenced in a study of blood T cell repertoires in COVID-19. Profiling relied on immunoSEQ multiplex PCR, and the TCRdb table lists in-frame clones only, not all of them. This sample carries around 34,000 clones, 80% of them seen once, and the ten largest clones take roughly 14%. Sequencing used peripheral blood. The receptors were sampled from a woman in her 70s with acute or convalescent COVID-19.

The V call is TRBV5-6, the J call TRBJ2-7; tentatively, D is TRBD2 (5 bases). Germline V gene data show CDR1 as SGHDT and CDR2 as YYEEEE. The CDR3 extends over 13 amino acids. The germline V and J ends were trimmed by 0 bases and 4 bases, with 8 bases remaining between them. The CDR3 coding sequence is TGTGCCAGCAGCTTGGCCCCGGGGTACGAGCAGTACTTC. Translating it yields CASSLAPGYEQYF.

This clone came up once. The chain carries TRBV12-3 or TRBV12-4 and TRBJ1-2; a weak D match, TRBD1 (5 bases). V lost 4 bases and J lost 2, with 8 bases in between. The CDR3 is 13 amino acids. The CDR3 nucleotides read TGTGCCAGCAGTTCGGGACTGAACTATGGCTACACCTTC. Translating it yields CASSSGLNYGYTF.

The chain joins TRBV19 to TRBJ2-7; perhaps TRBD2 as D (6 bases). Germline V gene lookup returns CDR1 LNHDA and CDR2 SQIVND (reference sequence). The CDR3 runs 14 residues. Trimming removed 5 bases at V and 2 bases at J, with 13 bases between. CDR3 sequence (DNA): TGTGCCAGTAGTCCTAGCGACTCAACCTACGAGCAGTACTTC. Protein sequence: CASSPSDSTYEQYF.

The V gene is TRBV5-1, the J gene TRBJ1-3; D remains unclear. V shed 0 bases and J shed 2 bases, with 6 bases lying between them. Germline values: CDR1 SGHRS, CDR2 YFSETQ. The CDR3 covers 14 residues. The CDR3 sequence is CASSLDTTGNTIYF. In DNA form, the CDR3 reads TGCGCCAGCAGCTTGGACACCACTGGAAACACCATATATTTT. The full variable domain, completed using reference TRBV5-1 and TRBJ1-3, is KAGVTQTPRYLIKTRGQQVTLSCSPISGHRSVSWYQQTPGQGLQFLFEYFSETQRNKGNFPGRFSGRQFSNSRSEMNVSTLELGDSALYLCASSLDTTGNTIYFGEGSWLTVV.

CDR3 in amino acids: CASSLGLKSYEQYF. CDR3 DNA sequence: TGTGCCAGCAGCTTGGGACTTAAATCCTACGAGCAGTACTTC. This chain connects TRBV5-4 to TRBJ2-7; D ambiguous. CDR3 length: 14 amino acids. The germline V and J ends were trimmed by 0 bases and 1 base, with 8 bases remaining between them. The V gene's germline CDR1 is SGHNT and CDR2 YYREEE (reference sequence).

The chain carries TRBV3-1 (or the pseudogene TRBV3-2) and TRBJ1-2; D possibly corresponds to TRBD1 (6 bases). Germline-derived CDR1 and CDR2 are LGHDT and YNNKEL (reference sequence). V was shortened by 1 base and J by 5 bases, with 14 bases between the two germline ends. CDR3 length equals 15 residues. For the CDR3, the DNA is TGTGCCAGCAGCCAAGTAGCAGGGGCGAGGTATGGCTACACCTTC. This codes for CASSQVAGARYGYTF.

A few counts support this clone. The DNA of the CDR3 is TGTGCCAGCAGTCTCCGTTCGACAGTACGTGTCTACAATGAGCAGTTCTTC. Translating gives CASSLRSTVRVYNEQFF. V gene TRBV27 combines with J gene TRBJ2-1; TRBD1 is a possible D gene (5 bases). The germline gives CDR1 MNHEY, CDR2 SMNVEV (reference sequence). V was clipped by 5 bases and J by 3 bases, with 20 bases between them. The CDR3 runs to 17 residues.

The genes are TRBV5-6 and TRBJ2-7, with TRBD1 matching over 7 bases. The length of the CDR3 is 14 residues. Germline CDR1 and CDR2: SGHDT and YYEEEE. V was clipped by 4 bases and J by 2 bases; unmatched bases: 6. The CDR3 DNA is TGTGCCAGCAGCATTTCCGGGACAGCCTACGAGCAGTACTTC. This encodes CASSISGTAYEQYF.

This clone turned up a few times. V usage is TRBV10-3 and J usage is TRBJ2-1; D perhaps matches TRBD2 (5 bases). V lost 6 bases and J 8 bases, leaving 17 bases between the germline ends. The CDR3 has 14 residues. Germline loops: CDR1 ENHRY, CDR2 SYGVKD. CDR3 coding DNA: TGTGCCATCAGCTTGACTACCCTCCCCGATGAGCAGTTCTTC. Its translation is CAISLTTLPDEQFF.

The CDR3: CARGLAGGPGSGETQYF. The CDR3 region has the DNA TGTGCCAGGGGACTAGCGGGGGGGCCCGGTTCGGGAGAGACCCAGTACTTC. This chain uses TRBV21-1 with TRBJ2-5; the table assigns TRBD2, which was not confirmed against the DNA. TRBV21-1 is annotated as a pseudogene. The CDR3 consists of 17 residues.

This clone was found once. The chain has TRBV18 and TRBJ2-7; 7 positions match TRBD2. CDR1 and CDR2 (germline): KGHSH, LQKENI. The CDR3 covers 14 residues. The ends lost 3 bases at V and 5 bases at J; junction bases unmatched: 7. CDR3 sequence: CASSPGGPGDEQYF. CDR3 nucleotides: TGTGCCAGCTCACCGGGAGGGCCCGGGGACGAGCAGTACTTC.

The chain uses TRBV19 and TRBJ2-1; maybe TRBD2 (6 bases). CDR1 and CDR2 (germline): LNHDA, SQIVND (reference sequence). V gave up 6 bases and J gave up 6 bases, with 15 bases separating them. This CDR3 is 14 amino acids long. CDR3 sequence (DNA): TGTGCCAGTAGGAGACTAGACGGGTTCAATGAGCAGTTCTTC. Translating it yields CASRRLDGFNEQFF.

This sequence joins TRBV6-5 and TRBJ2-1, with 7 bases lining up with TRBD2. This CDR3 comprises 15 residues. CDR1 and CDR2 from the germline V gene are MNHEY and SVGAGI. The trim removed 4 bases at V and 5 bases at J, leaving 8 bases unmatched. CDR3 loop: CASSWGAGFDNEQFF. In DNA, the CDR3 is TGTGCCAGCAGTTGGGGAGCGGGATTCGACAATGAGCAGTTCTTC.

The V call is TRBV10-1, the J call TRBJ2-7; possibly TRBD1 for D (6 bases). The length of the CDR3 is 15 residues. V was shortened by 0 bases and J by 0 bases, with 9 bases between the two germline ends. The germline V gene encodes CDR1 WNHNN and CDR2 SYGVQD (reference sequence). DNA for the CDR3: TGCGCCAGCAGTGAGTCCGACAGGAGCTCCTACGAGCAGTACTTC. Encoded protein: CASSESDRSSYEQYF.

CDR3 DNA sequence: TGCGCCAGCAGCTATGGGACAGGGAAAGAGACCCAGTACTTC. Protein sequence: CASSYGTGKETQYF. J is TRBJ2-5 and V is TRBV5-1; 9 bases map to TRBD1. This CDR3 comprises 14 residues. Per germline, CDR1 SGHRS and CDR2 YFSETQ. V lost 3 bases and J lost 3; bases outside the gene matches: 3.

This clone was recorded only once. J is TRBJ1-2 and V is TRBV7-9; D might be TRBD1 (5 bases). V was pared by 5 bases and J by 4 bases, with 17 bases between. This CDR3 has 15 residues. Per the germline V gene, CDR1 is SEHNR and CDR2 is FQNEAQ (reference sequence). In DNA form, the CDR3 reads TGTGCCAGCAGCACCAATCTGGGGCCAACCTATGGCTACACCTTC. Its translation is CASSTNLGPTYGYTF.

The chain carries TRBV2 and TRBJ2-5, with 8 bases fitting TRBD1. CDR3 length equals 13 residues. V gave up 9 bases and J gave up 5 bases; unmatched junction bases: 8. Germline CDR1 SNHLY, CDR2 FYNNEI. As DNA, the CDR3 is TGTGCCAGGGACAGGGTGCGTGGGGAGACCCAGTACTTC. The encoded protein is CARDRVRGETQYF.

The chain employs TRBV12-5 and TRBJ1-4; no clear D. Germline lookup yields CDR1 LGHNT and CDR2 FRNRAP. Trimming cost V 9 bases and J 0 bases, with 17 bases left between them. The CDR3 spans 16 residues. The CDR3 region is CASPEEGVATNEKLFF. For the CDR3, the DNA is TGTGCTAGCCCCGAAGAGGGAGTGGCAACTAATGAAAAACTGTTTTTT.